This entry lists 8 T cell receptor beta chains sequenced from one sample in a study of blood T cell repertoires in COVID-19. Only in-frame clones appear in the TCRdb table, and some are missing; sequencing was by immunoSEQ multiplex PCR. This sample carries 250,000 to 400,000 clones, roughly 88% of them seen once, and the ten largest clones take approximately 1.6%. Sequencing was carried out using peripheral blood. These receptor sequences come from a woman in her 30s with COVID-19, enrolled during active disease.

The chain uses TRBV30 and TRBJ2-7; D ambiguous. The CDR3 consists of 12 residues. The V end lost 0 bases, the J end lost 2 bases, and 5 bases lay between the germline ends. Germline V lookup: CDR1 GTSNPN, CDR2 SVGIG (reference sequence). The CDR3 here is CAWSVNTYEQYF. CDR3 DNA: TGTGCCTGGAGTGTTAACACCTACGAGCAGTACTTC.

This clone appeared a few times. The chain employs TRBV5-6 and TRBJ2-3; 11 nucleotides match TRBD2. V lost 10 bases to trimming and J lost 5 bases; unmatched junction nucleotides: 9. The CDR3 has 14 residues. From germline, CDR1 is SGHDT and CDR2 YYEEEE. CDR3 DNA sequence: TGTGCCGCCAGCGATAGCGGGGGGGTAGATACGCAGTATTTT. The encoded protein is CAASDSGGVDTQYF.

The chain combines TRBV5-8 with TRBJ2-3; weak D call: TRBD1 (5 bases). The V gene lost 3 bases and the J gene lost 2 bases, with 7 bases spanning the gap. The CDR3 sequence is 13 residues long. Germline loops: CDR1 SGHTS, CDR2 YDEGEE. The CDR3 coding sequence is TGTGCCAGCAGCTCGACAGACACAGATACGCAGTATTTT. Protein sequence: CASSSTDTDTQYF.

The genes are TRBV19 and TRBJ2-1; D perhaps matches TRBD1 (5 bases). Germline V gene data show CDR1 as LNHDA and CDR2 as SQIVND (reference sequence). The length of the CDR3 is 17 residues. V lost 0 bases to trimming and J lost 0 bases, with 12 bases between them. As DNA, the CDR3 is TGTGCCAGTAGTATAGATCGGACAACCAGCTCCTACAATGAGCAGTTCTTC. Translated, it gives CASSIDRTTSSYNEQFF.

The V and J genes are TRBV28 and TRBJ2-5, with no clear D. This CDR3 region has 12 residues. Germline-derived CDR1 and CDR2 are MDHEN and SYDVKM. V lost 5 bases and J 7 bases, leaving 11 bases between the germline ends. The CDR3 nucleotides are TGTGCCAGCAGTATAAACCCAGGGACCCAGTACTTC. This codes for CASSINPGTQYF.

V gene TRBV6-2 or TRBV6-3 combines with J gene TRBJ2-5; a possible D gene is TRBD2 (5 bases). The germline CDR1 and CDR2 sequences are MNHEY and SVGEGT. There are 16 residues in the CDR3. Trimming took off 2 bases at V and 1 base at J, with 14 bases between the two ends. The CDR3 region has the DNA TGTGCCAGCAGTTACGGAGGAGGCCTCTCCCAAGAGACCCAGTACTTC. Translation gives CASSYGGGLSQETQYF.

The chain combines TRBV4-2 with TRBJ2-7; TRBD1 is a possible D gene (6 bases). CDR3 length equals 15 residues. Trimming cost V 0 bases and J 2 bases, with 11 bases left between them. Germline-derived CDR1 and CDR2 are LGHNA and YNFKEQ. CDR3 region: CASSQDRTATYEQYF. CDR3 sequence (DNA): TGTGCCAGCAGCCAAGATAGGACAGCCACCTACGAGCAGTACTTC.

The V and J genes are TRBV3-1 (or the pseudogene TRBV3-2) and TRBJ2-6; D may be TRBD1 (6 bases). Trimming left V 3 bases short and J 3 bases short, with 12 bases between. CDR3 length: 16 residues. CDR1 is LGHDT, CDR2 YNNKEL, per germline (reference sequence). CDR3 amino acids: CASSHPGQIGANVLTF. CDR3 nucleotide sequence: TGTGCCAGCAGCCACCCCGGACAGATTGGGGCCAACGTCCTGACTTTC.